This T cell receptor beta chain was documented in a study of cytomegalovirus exposure and HLA in healthy donors. Study context: From donors who were HLA-typed, an early data release held 70 million to 90 million unique TCRs.

On this clone: Antigen specificity is unknown.

The PCR contained 60 Vbeta and 13 Jbeta primers. TCRdb's table, derived via immunoSEQ multiplex PCR, lists solely in-frame clones and lacks some. This sample has approximately 200,000 clones; about four fifths occur once, and the top ten carry roughly 6%. Whole-study findings and limits: A likely sequencing artifact accounted for one observed cluster of highly shared sequence variants.

The sequencing input was PBMCs. The sequence was obtained from a woman in her 30s in good health and CMV-seropositive.

The CDR3 loop is CASRNPTGIVYGYTF. Here the CDR3 DNA reads TGTGCCAGCAGAAACCCAACAGGGATTGTTTATGGCTACACCTTC. The V gene is TRBV6-5, the J gene TRBJ1-2, with a weak D call TRBD1 (6 bases). Germline-derived CDR1 and CDR2 are MNHEY and SVGAGI. The CDR3 extends over 15 amino acids. V lost 6 bases and J 5 bases, leaving 19 bases between the germline ends.